This T cell receptor beta chain was sequenced during a study of vaccination and CD4 T cells after COVID-19 (dated by TCRdb to 2021 to 2024). Looking at the study overall: Convalescent patients had a positive SARS-CoV-2 result on nasal swab PCR, and of these patients, fewer than ten had mild disease and one had severe disease. Two doses of either the Pfizer-BioNTech BNT162b2 vaccine (n=8) or the Moderna mRNA-1273 vaccine (n=2) were administered to participants. In under 13 COVID-19 convalescent patients and a few infection-naive healthy vaccine recipients, researchers compared the spike-specific CD4+ TCR repertoire from before mRNA vaccination with the repertoire from after. In the convalescent cohort there were six males and four females, among whom were two Hispanic individuals, seven Caucasians, two Asians and one multiracial person. Control cultures received a CEFX viral epitope pool as the positive control, an HIV-1 Nef peptide pool as the negative control, or no peptide. Post-COVID blood samples from convalescent patients were collected a median of around 110 days after diagnosis, with a range of roughly 30 to 170 days. Culture stimuli were overlapping spike peptide pools from SARS-CoV-2 and from the common cold coronaviruses HCoV-NL63, HCoV-OC43 and HCoV-229E. The time from the second vaccine dose to post-vaccine blood sampling had a median of roughly 72 days and ranged from roughly 13 to 241 days. Broader findings and caveats from the paper: Although the median number of SARS-CoV-2-reactive clonotypes went up from more than 20 after infection to roughly 40 after vaccination, the increase was not significant. Among the post-vaccine SARS-CoV-2-reactive clones in convalescent patients, a median approximately 90% showed up only after vaccination, which suggests vaccine-specific priming. Relatively few convalescent patients were included in the study, and early timepoints after natural infection were not analyzed. Nearly all vaccine-specific clones in convalescent patients (304 of 307) were mono-reactive for SARS-CoV-2 spike rather than cross-reactive with common cold coronaviruses.

In the case of this clonotype: This receptor's antigen is unknown. No clone much larger than this one lies a single base away; base qualities are absent.

From its cysteine to its phenylalanine, the CDR3 spans 14 amino acids. Only the CDR3 DNA stays, 42 bases, in frame from base 1. Relative to germline, V is 5 bases shorter and J is 5 bases shorter, with 15 bases between their ends. Per the germline V gene (reference sequence), SEHNR is the CDR1 and FQNEAQ is the CDR2. This sample's treatment or condition label indicates: roughly ten-day PBMC culture with coronavirus spike peptide pools or control peptides (ViraFEST assay). To expand antigen-specific T cells with peptide pools and then pick out the expanded clonotypes through TCR sequencing, the study relied on the ViraFEST assay. The positive SARS-CoV-2 PCR tests of the convalescent patients were dated from March to December 2020, before the Alpha, Beta and Delta variants emerged in the United States. Each well held 2 million to 2.5 million PBMCs cultured with roughly 10 ug/ml peptide pools in IMDM containing around 5% human AB serum and 8 to 10 IU/ml IL-2. On days 3 and 7, half of the culture medium was replaced with fresh IL-2-containing medium. Once the cells had been in culture for about 10 days, the EasySep CD4+ T cell isolation kit was used to isolate CD4+ T cells by negative selection. PBMCs were separated from whole blood using Ficoll-Paque Plus gradient centrifugation and then either used fresh or cryopreserved at -140C. Culture conditions were generally each tested in triplicate wells.

The library was made by PCR. DNA from cultured CD4+ T cells was subjected to TCR sequencing with the Oncomine TCR Beta short-read assay at the Johns Hopkins FTIC core. The QIAamp micro DNA kit was used to extract genomic DNA from the cultured CD4+ T cells. Oncomine TCR Beta libraries from cultured CD4+ T cells were pooled using unique dual indexes and sequenced on an Illumina iSeq 100. The source study handled its data this way. Non-productive sequences were filtered out, and CDR3s that did not start with C, did not end with F or W, or were shorter than 7 amino acids were discarded. Antigen-specific clonotypes were identified with the MANAFEST web application by comparing peptide-stimulated wells with reference and other culture wells. For a clone to be called positive, the clone needed an FDR below 0.05, an odds ratio above 5, and a productive frequency above 0.1% in at least two of three replicate wells. A clonotype was classed as cross-reactive if the clonotype showed significant expansion both in SARS-CoV-2 spike wells and in at least one common cold coronavirus spike condition. Levenshtein distances (stringdist) and unrooted phylogenetic trees (ape) in R version 3.6.1 were used to assess CDR3 homology. The public sequencing data were trimmed at Q25 with fastp and processed into clonotypes with MiXCR by TCRdb, which kept only in-frame beta chains. CDR3 protein sequences are deduplicated, and each keeps its most common genes and DNA. What appears here as the V and J calls and clone size reflects TCRdb's work, not the paper's. The sample table contains more than 10,000 distinct CDR3 sequences; only one count was recorded for about 72% of them. 20% to 25% of the sample is in the top ten clones.

This clonotype originated in a human donor who had recovered from COVID-19. This chain is built from TRBV7-9 and TRBJ2-5; the D gene is unclear. Sequencing input: CD4+ T cells from blood, cultured in vitro. At the DNA level, the sequence is TGTGCCAGCAGCCTCGGTAATTCGAGGGAGACCCAGTACTTC. Its protein is CASSLGNSRETQYF.